The rows below give T cell receptor beta chains drawn from one sample of a study of metastatic and nonmetastatic thyroid tumors. TCRdb re-analyzed the PCR reads through MiXCR. The sample includes 100,000 or so clones, 14% to 15% of them seen just once. The specimen sequenced was blood. The receptor source for this set is a female donor with papillary thyroid cancer or a benign thyroid nodule (not recorded which). Some clones in this sample may be carry-over from other donors' samples. Each CDR3 is given with its conserved first and last residue. A D gene is named only where the DNA matches it firmly. The size field is filled for only some rows; it gives once, few, many or a size class.

clone_size: many; j_call: TRBJ2-5; v_call: TRBV12-3/TRBV12-4; d_call: NA; cdr3_aa: CASSSYRDQETQYF; cdr3_nt: TGTGCCAGCAGCTCGTACAGGGATCAAGAGACCCAGTACTTC
clone_size: many; j_call: TRBJ1-1; v_call: TRBV28; d_call: NA; cdr3_aa: CASTGRPTEAFF; cdr3_nt: TGTGCCAGCACAGGGAGACCCACTGAAGCTTTCTTT
clone_size: NA; j_call: TRBJ1-6; v_call: TRBV6-2/TRBV6-3; d_call: TRBD1; cdr3_aa: CASSYRQGYNSPLQF; cdr3_nt: TGTGCCAGCAGTTACCGACAGGGCTATAACTCACCCCTCCAATTT
clone_size: many; j_call: TRBJ1-4; v_call: TRBV20-1; d_call: NA; cdr3_aa: CSARDLAFHEKLFF; cdr3_nt: TGCAGTGCTAGAGATCTGGCCTTCCATGAAAAACTGTTTTTT
clone_size: many; j_call: TRBJ1-1; v_call: TRBV20-1; d_call: NA; cdr3_aa: CSARKEGNTEAFF; cdr3_nt: TGCAGTGCTAGGAAAGAGGGAAACACTGAAGCTTTCTTT
clone_size: many; j_call: TRBJ2-2; v_call: TRBV7-6; d_call: NA; cdr3_aa: CASSLGASNTGELFF; cdr3_nt: TGTGCCAGCAGCTTGGGGGCCTCGAACACCGGGGAGCTGTTTTTT
clone_size: many; j_call: TRBJ2-3; v_call: TRBV5-6; d_call: NA; cdr3_aa: CASSSGHAADTQYF; cdr3_nt: TGTGCCAGCAGTTCAGGACACGCCGCAGATACGCAGTATTTT
clone_size: NA; j_call: TRBJ2-3; v_call: TRBV5-5; d_call: NA; cdr3_aa: CASSYRAGDLDTQYF; cdr3_nt: TGTGCCAGCAGCTACAGGGCCGGGGACTTAGATACGCAGTATTTT
clone_size: NA; j_call: TRBJ2-7; v_call: TRBV20-1; d_call: NA; cdr3_aa: CGARRAYGEQYF; cdr3_nt: TGCGGTGCTAGGAGGGCTTACGGAGAGCAGTACTTC
clone_size: many; j_call: TRBJ2-4; v_call: TRBV6-2/TRBV6-3; d_call: TRBD2; cdr3_aa: CASSSNPGGVAKNIQYF; cdr3_nt: TGTGCCAGCAGTTCAAACCCTGGGGGGGTAGCCAAAAACATTCAGTACTTC
clone_size: few; j_call: TRBJ1-5; v_call: TRBV19; d_call: NA; cdr3_aa: CASSRRHNSNQPQHF; cdr3_nt: TGTGCCAGTAGTAGGAGACACAATAGCAATCAGCCCCAGCATTTT
clone_size: NA; j_call: TRBJ2-7; v_call: TRBV6-5; d_call: NA; cdr3_aa: CASSYSTQVYEQYF; cdr3_nt: TGTGCCAGCAGTTACTCGACACAGGTCTACGAGCAGTACTTC
clone_size: few; j_call: TRBJ1-5; v_call: TRBV6-2/TRBV6-3; d_call: NA; cdr3_aa: CVSSFAGWRSNHPQHF; cdr3_nt: TGTGTCAGCAGTTTTGCAGGGTGGAGGAGCAATCATCCCCAGCATTTT
clone_size: many; j_call: TRBJ1-1; v_call: TRBV2; d_call: NA; cdr3_aa: CASSEGREATEAFF; cdr3_nt: TGTGCCAGCAGTGAAGGCAGGGAAGCCACTGAAGCTTTCTTT
clone_size: many; j_call: TRBJ1-1; v_call: TRBV19; d_call: TRBD1; cdr3_aa: CASRGGTGAGTSDEAFF; cdr3_nt: TGTGCCAGTAGGGGGGGGACAGGGGCCGGAACCTCTGATGAAGCTTTCTTT
clone_size: many; j_call: TRBJ2-1; v_call: TRBV10-3; d_call: TRBD2; cdr3_aa: CAISTLLAGGLHEQFF; cdr3_nt: TGTGCCATCAGTACCCTTCTAGCGGGGGGCCTTCATGAGCAGTTCTTC
clone_size: many; j_call: TRBJ1-6; v_call: TRBV6-1; d_call: NA; cdr3_aa: CASSRAPPTSPLHF; cdr3_nt: TGTGCCAGCAGTCGAGCTCCCCCAACTTCACCCCTCCACTTT
clone_size: many; j_call: TRBJ2-5; v_call: TRBV2; d_call: NA; cdr3_aa: CASSRGRETQYF; cdr3_nt: TGTGCCAGCAGCAGAGGCCGAGAGACCCAGTACTTC
clone_size: many; j_call: TRBJ1-5; v_call: TRBV18; d_call: NA; cdr3_aa: CASSPPVGTRNQPQHF; cdr3_nt: TGTGCCAGCTCACCACCGGTCGGGACGCGCAATCAGCCCCAGCATTTT
clone_size: many; j_call: TRBJ1-5; v_call: TRBV24-1; d_call: NA; cdr3_aa: CATSDSHHYQPQHF; cdr3_nt: TGTGCCACCAGTGATTCGCATCATTATCAGCCCCAGCATTTT
clone_size: many; j_call: TRBJ2-3; v_call: TRBV20-1; d_call: TRBD2; cdr3_aa: CSVFRDSSGGADTQYF; cdr3_nt: TGCAGTGTCTTCAGAGACAGCAGCGGGGGGGCAGATACGCAGTATTTT
clone_size: NA; j_call: TRBJ1-2; v_call: TRBV28; d_call: NA; cdr3_aa: CASSSNGGYGYGYTF; cdr3_nt: TGTGCCAGCAGTTCGAACGGAGGTTATGGCTATGGCTACACCTTC
clone_size: many; j_call: TRBJ1-5; v_call: TRBV3-1; d_call: TRBD1; cdr3_aa: CASSLGQGISNQPQHF; cdr3_nt: TGTGCCAGCAGCCTGGGACAGGGGATTAGCAATCAGCCCCAGCATTTT
clone_size: NA; j_call: TRBJ1-5; v_call: TRBV19; d_call: NA; cdr3_aa: CASSTAHQPQHF; cdr3_nt: TGTGCCAGTAGCACAGCCCATCAGCCCCAGCATTTT
clone_size: many; j_call: TRBJ1-1; v_call: TRBV11-2; d_call: NA; cdr3_aa: CASSPGQMNTEAFF; cdr3_nt: TGTGCCAGCAGCCCTGGACAGATGAACACTGAAGCTTTCTTT
clone_size: many; j_call: TRBJ2-7; v_call: TRBV5-1; d_call: NA; cdr3_aa: CASSPALTGSSYEQYF; cdr3_nt: TGCGCCAGCAGCCCCGCCTTGACGGGGAGCTCCTACGAGCAGTACTTC
clone_size: many; j_call: TRBJ1-2; v_call: TRBV5-5; d_call: NA; cdr3_aa: CASSLVGEDGYTF; cdr3_nt: TGTGCCAGCAGCTTGGTGGGTGAGGATGGCTACACCTTC
clone_size: many; j_call: TRBJ2-1; v_call: TRBV19; d_call: TRBD1; cdr3_aa: CASSDSGTGYYNEQFF; cdr3_nt: TGTGCCAGTAGTGATTCCGGGACAGGGTACTACAATGAGCAGTTCTTC
clone_size: many; j_call: TRBJ2-3; v_call: TRBV2; d_call: NA; cdr3_aa: CASRLTVADTQYF; cdr3_nt: TGTGCCAGCAGATTGACGGTAGCGGATACGCAGTATTTT
clone_size: many; j_call: TRBJ2-7; v_call: TRBV12-3/TRBV12-4; d_call: NA; cdr3_aa: CASSLTSLPLEQYF; cdr3_nt: TGTGCCAGCAGTTTGACCAGTCTCCCTTTGGAGCAGTACTTC
clone_size: many; j_call: TRBJ1-2; v_call: TRBV6-5; d_call: NA; cdr3_aa: CASSYSYFPREHDYGYTF; cdr3_nt: TGTGCCAGCAGTTACTCGTATTTCCCCAGGGAGCACGACTATGGCTACACCTTC
clone_size: many; j_call: TRBJ1-3; v_call: TRBV6-2/TRBV6-3; d_call: NA; cdr3_aa: CASRSHGSGNTIYF; cdr3_nt: TGTGCCAGCAGGTCCCATGGCTCTGGAAACACCATATATTTT
clone_size: many; j_call: TRBJ1-5; v_call: TRBV6-1; d_call: TRBD1; cdr3_aa: CASSTRTGQYSNQPQHF; cdr3_nt: TGTGCCAGCAGTACGAGGACAGGCCAATATAGCAATCAGCCCCAGCATTTT
clone_size: many; j_call: TRBJ1-2; v_call: TRBV28; d_call: NA; cdr3_aa: CASSLSGTHGGGYTF; cdr3_nt: TGTGCCAGCAGTTTATCCGGGACCCACGGAGGCGGCTACACCTTC
clone_size: many; j_call: TRBJ1-4; v_call: TRBV18; d_call: NA; cdr3_aa: CASSPQSAFNEKLFF; cdr3_nt: TGTGCCAGCTCACCACAGTCAGCCTTTAATGAAAAACTGTTTTTT
clone_size: many; j_call: TRBJ1-4; v_call: TRBV19; d_call: NA; cdr3_aa: CASSIRSSRSEKLFF; cdr3_nt: TGTGCCAGTAGTATCCGCTCGAGTAGGAGTGAAAAACTGTTTTTT
clone_size: NA; j_call: TRBJ2-7; v_call: TRBV7-9; d_call: NA; cdr3_aa: CASSQTSYEQYF; cdr3_nt: TGTGCCAGCAGCCAGACTAGTTACGAGCAGTACTTC
clone_size: many; j_call: TRBJ1-6; v_call: TRBV5-5; d_call: NA; cdr3_aa: CASSLLRGSYNSPLHF; cdr3_nt: TGTGCCAGCAGCTTGCTTCGGGGGTCCTATAATTCACCCCTCCACTTT
clone_size: many; j_call: TRBJ1-5; v_call: TRBV28; d_call: TRBD1; cdr3_aa: CASSKDRGGNQPQHF; cdr3_nt: TGTGCCAGCAGCAAGGACAGGGGAGGCAATCAGCCCCAGCATTTT
clone_size: NA; j_call: TRBJ1-1; v_call: TRBV28; d_call: NA; cdr3_aa: CASRSGFHGITEAFF; cdr3_nt: TGTGCCAGCAGGAGTGGGTTTCACGGTATCACTGAAGCTTTCTTT
clone_size: many; j_call: TRBJ2-1; v_call: TRBV27; d_call: TRBD2; cdr3_aa: CASSFRTSGGYNEQFF; cdr3_nt: TGTGCCAGCAGTTTCCGGACTAGCGGGGGGTACAATGAGCAGTTCTTC